The 16 T cell receptor beta chains below all came from one sample that was sequenced in a study of T cells in Graves' hyperthyroidism and ophthalmopathy. Amplification yielded TCR beta CDR3 regions, with RNA transcripts as the source. HTBI primers were employed in a first-round RT-PCR of the TCR CDR3. TCRdb re-analysed the multiplex PCR reads in MiXCR, keeping a single row per CDR3 protein. The data hold about 640,000 distinct CDR3 sequences, with roughly 20% observed a single time. Sequencing used blood. The receptors come from a man aged 25 to 40 with Graves' ophthalmopathy.

The chain combines TRBV19 with TRBJ2-3, with a tentative D call TRBD2 (6 bases). This CDR3 is built from 16 residues. Germline V gene data show CDR1 as LNHDA and CDR2 as SQIVND (reference sequence). Trimming cost V 4 bases and J 6 bases, with 20 bases left between them. CDR3 protein: CASSTYSGDDGDTQYF. The DNA for the CDR3 is TGTGCCAGTAGTACCTATAGCGGAGATGATGGCGATACGCAGTATTTT.

In its sample, this clonotype was seen many times. The rearrangement joins TRBV12-3 or TRBV12-4 to TRBJ2-3; D uncertain. Trimming cost V 3 bases and J 0 bases, with 10 bases left between them. The CDR3 totals 15 residues. CDR3 bases: TGTGCCAGCAGTTTCTCGGGTCAAAGCACAGATACGCAGTATTTT. This gives the protein CASSFSGQSTDTQYF.

This chain joins TRBV5-7 and TRBJ2-1, with 7 positions matching TRBD1. TRBV5-7 is placed among ORFs of uncertain function. J was trimmed by 3 bases and V by 4 bases; bases with no gene match: 13. This CDR3 is built from 17 residues. CDR3 residues: CASSPPADRWIYNEQFF. The CDR3 bases are TGTGCCAGCAGCCCCCCCGCGGACAGGTGGATCTACAATGAGCAGTTCTTC.

This chain joins TRBV11-2 and TRBJ1-1; D remains unclear. Germline CDR1 reads SGHAT; CDR2 reads FQNNGV. Trimming took off 5 bases at V and 2 bases at J, with 15 bases between the two ends. The CDR3 consists of 15 residues. The CDR3 sequence is CASSPTGRANTEAFF. The CDR3 DNA reads as TGTGCCAGCAGCCCGACCGGGAGGGCTAACACTGAAGCTTTCTTT.

This clonotype was detected ten times or more. The V and J genes are TRBV30 and TRBJ1-4, with D possibly TRBD1 on 6 matching bases. V gave up 1 base and J gave up 8 bases, with 11 bases separating them. Germline V gene sequence: CDR1 GTSNPN, CDR2 SVGIG (reference sequence). This CDR3 is built from 13 residues. CDR3 in amino acids: CAWSAGAGEKLFF. The CDR3 nucleotides are TGTGCCTGGAGTGCAGGGGCCGGGGAAAAACTGTTTTTT.

The table lists this clonotype with many counts. CDR3 in amino acids: CASSLGYSPLHF. The CDR3, as DNA: TGTGCCAGCAGTTTGGGGTATTCACCCCTCCACTTT. The chain carries TRBV12-3 or TRBV12-4 and TRBJ1-6; D call uncertain. The CDR3 loop spans 12 amino acids. Trimming removed 3 bases at V and 8 bases at J, with 5 bases between.

In this sample, this clonotype turned up a few times. V and J are TRBV28 and TRBJ2-2, with TRBD1 matching 10 bases. In germline, CDR1 is MDHEN, CDR2 SYDVKM. This CDR3 is 15 amino acids long. The trim removed 8 bases at V and 8 bases at J, leaving 11 bases unmatched. The CDR3: CASETGTGVIGELFF. CDR3 nucleotides: TGTGCCAGCGAAACCGGGACAGGGGTGATAGGGGAGCTGTTTTTT.

This clonotype has a count of ten or more. The rearrangement links TRBV7-3 to TRBJ2-5; tentatively, D is TRBD1 (6 bases). The CDR3 extends over 16 amino acids. Trimming took 1 base from V and 5 from J, leaving 17 bases between them. The V gene's germline CDR1 is SGHTA and CDR2 FQGTGA. The chain's CDR3 is CASSLRGTGFAETQYF. The DNA of the CDR3 is TGTGCCAGCAGCTTAAGAGGCACAGGGTTTGCGGAGACCCAGTACTTC.

Ten or more counts support this clonotype. The CDR3 sequence: CASRRDSMNTEAFF. CDR3 bases: TGTGCCAGCAGACGGGACAGCATGAACACTGAAGCTTTCTTT. The rearrangement uses TRBV6-1 and TRBJ1-1, with 7 bases matching TRBD1. This CDR3 comprises 14 residues. Germline V lookup: CDR1 MNHNS, CDR2 SASEGT. The trim removed 6 bases at V and 0 bases at J, leaving 4 bases unmatched.

This clonotype has a count of ten or more. The CDR3 region has the DNA TGTGCCAGCACTGGGCTTAATTCACCCCTCCACTTT. It codes for CASTGLNSPLHF. The chain uses TRBV28 and TRBJ1-6; D is unclear. The CDR3 totals 12 residues. Germline CDR1 reads MDHEN; CDR2 reads SYDVKM. V lost 7 bases to trimming and J lost 6 bases, with 7 bases between them.

V is TRBV19 and J is TRBJ2-1; no clear D. The CDR3 is 12 amino acids. CDR1 is LNHDA, CDR2 SQIVND, per germline (reference sequence). V was trimmed by 3 bases and J by 9 bases, leaving 9 bases between them. This CDR3 is CASSMVVSEQFF. The CDR3 DNA reads as TGTGCCAGTAGTATGGTAGTGTCTGAGCAGTTCTTC.

This clonotype has only a few counts. The chain links TRBV7-6 to TRBJ2-1; tentatively, D is TRBD2 (5 bases). Per the germline V gene, CDR1 is SGHVS and CDR2 is FNYEAQ. V lost 5 bases, J lost 8 bases, and 13 bases lay in between. The CDR3 runs to 13 residues. DNA for the CDR3: TGTGCCAGCAGCCGCGGACTGGCCGATGAGCAGTTCTTC. It yields the protein CASSRGLADEQFF. The full variable domain, completed using reference TRBV7-6 and TRBJ2-1, is GAGVSQSPRYKVTKRGQDVALRCDPISGHVSLYWYRQALGQGPEFLTYFNYEAQQDKSGLPNDRFSAERPEGSISTLTIQRTEQRDSAMYRCASSRGLADEQFFGPGTRLTVL.

This clonotype was seen more than once but under ten times. This chain links TRBV29-1 with TRBJ2-1; D perhaps matches TRBD1 (7 bases). This CDR3 has 13 amino acids. Germline V gene data show CDR1 as SQVTM and CDR2 as ANQGSEA. Trimming stripped 6 bases from V and 6 bases from J, with 15 bases between. The CDR3 is CSVRGLGGNEQFF. The CDR3 DNA reads as TGCAGCGTCAGGGGGTTGGGGGGCAATGAGCAGTTCTTC.

The chain combines TRBV15 with TRBJ2-1; a weak D match, TRBD1 (6 bases). Between the trimmed V and J ends, which lost 2 bases and 8 bases, there was a span of 10 bases. CDR3 length equals 13 residues. The germline V gene encodes CDR1 LNHNV and CDR2 YYDKDF (reference sequence). Written as DNA, the CDR3 is TGTGCCACCAGCAGACAGGGGATGGATGAGCAGTTCTTC. This translates into CATSRQGMDEQFF.

The J gene is TRBJ1-1, the V gene TRBV7-9; unclear D gene. The CDR3 totals 16 residues. Trimming removed 1 base from V and 0 bases from J, with 12 bases in between. Germline V gene lookup returns CDR1 SEHNR and CDR2 FQNEAQ (reference sequence). This chain's CDR3 is CASSLGGVGVNTEAFF. CDR3 nucleotides: TGTGCCAGCAGCTTAGGGGGAGTCGGGGTGAACACTGAAGCTTTCTTT.

The rearrangement uses TRBV9 and TRBJ1-1; no clear D gene. CDR3 length equals 14 residues. Germline CDR1 is SGDLS and CDR2 is YYNGEE. The V gene lost 0 bases and the J gene lost 5 bases, with 11 bases spanning the gap. The CDR3 sequence is CASSVVEGRTEAFF. CDR3 coding DNA: TGTGCCAGCAGCGTAGTGGAGGGAAGGACTGAAGCTTTCTTT.